This T cell receptor beta chain was sequenced during a study of CD8 T cells in ankylosing spondylitis. This clonotype was detected a few times. The antigen is undetermined. It was by quantitative 5'-RACE with molecular barcodes that TCR beta libraries were made. One entry per CDR3 protein results from TCRdb running MiXCR on the 5' RACE reads. The table has 45,000 to 65,000 distinct CDR3 sequences, 6.5% to 9% seen once. The CDR3 sequence is 17 residues long. Germline assignment: CDR1 SGHVS and CDR2 FNYEAQ. The V and J ends lost 4 bases and 2 bases respectively, with 17 bases between them. Overall study findings and caveats: Peripheral blood held disease-linked clones only at relatively low frequency, and these were CD8+. A subset of motif variants has previously been described in the synovial fluid and blood of reactive arthritis.

The TCR sequence derives from a female donor with ankylosing spondylitis or in good health (not recorded which). The sequencing input was blood, either unsorted or a sorted T cell fraction (not recorded which). V usage is TRBV7-6 and J usage is TRBJ2-2, with D perhaps matching TRBD1 or TRBD2 (5 bases each). This CDR3 is CASSSLKGRKNTGELFF. CDR3 coding DNA: TGTGCCAGCAGCTCCTTGAAGGGACGGAAAAACACCGGGGAGCTGTTTTTT.